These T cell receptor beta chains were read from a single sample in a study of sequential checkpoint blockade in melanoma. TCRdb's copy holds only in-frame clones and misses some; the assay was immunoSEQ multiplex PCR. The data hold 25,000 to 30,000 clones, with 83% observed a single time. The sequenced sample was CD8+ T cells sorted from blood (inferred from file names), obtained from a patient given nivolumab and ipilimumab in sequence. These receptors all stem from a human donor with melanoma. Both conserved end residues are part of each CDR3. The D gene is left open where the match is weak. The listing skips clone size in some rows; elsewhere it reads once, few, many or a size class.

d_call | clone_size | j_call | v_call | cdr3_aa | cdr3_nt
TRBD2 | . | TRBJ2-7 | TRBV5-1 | CASSWGLAEAGYEQYF | TGCGCCAGCAGCTGGGGACTAGCGGAAGCCGGCTACGAGCAGTACTTC
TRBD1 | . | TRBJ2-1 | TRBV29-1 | CSVEERTGGRDEQFF | TGCAGCGTTGAAGAACGGACAGGGGGCAGGGATGAGCAGTTCTTC
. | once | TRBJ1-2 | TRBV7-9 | CASSTQHRIGPGDYGYTF | TGTGCCAGCAGCACCCAGCATCGTATAGGACCCGGGGACTATGGCTACACCTTC
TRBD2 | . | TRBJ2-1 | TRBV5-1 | CASSLGLAPYNEQFF | TGCGCCAGCAGCTTGGGACTAGCACCGTACAATGAGCAGTTCTTC
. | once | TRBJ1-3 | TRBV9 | CASSVAGGVSGNTIYF | TGTGCCAGCAGCGTAGCTGGAGGAGTTTCTGGAAACACCATATATTTT
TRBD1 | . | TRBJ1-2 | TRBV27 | CASSLTGGYGYTF | TGTGCCAGCAGTTTAACAGGGGGCTATGGCTACACCTTC
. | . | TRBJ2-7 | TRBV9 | CASSVDSSYEQYF | TGTGCCAGCAGCGTAGACAGCTCCTACGAGCAGTACTTC
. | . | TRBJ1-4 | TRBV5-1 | CASSDGTHEKLFF | TGCGCCAGCAGTGACGGGACACATGAAAAACTGTTTTTT
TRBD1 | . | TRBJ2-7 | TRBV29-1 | CSVGRPDRDYEQYF | TGCAGCGTTGGGAGGCCGGACAGGGACTACGAGCAGTACTTC
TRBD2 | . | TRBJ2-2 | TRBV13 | CASSPLAGVATGELFF | TGTGCCAGCAGCCCTCTCGCGGGAGTTGCCACCGGGGAGCTGTTTTTT
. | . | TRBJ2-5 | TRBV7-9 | CASTLGLQRIEETQYF | TGTGCCAGCACCCTGGGGTTACAGCGGATCGAAGAGACCCAGTACTTC
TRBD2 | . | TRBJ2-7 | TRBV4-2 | CASSQDPSGGAYEQYF | TGTGCCAGCAGCCAAGATCCGTCCGGGGGGGCGTACGAGCAGTACTTC
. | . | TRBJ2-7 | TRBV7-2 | CASSFNRENEQYF | TGTGCCAGCAGCTTCAACAGGGAAAACGAGCAGTACTTC
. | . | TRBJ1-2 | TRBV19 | CASSIGAGWNYGYTF | TGTGCCAGTAGTATAGGTGCAGGCTGGAACTATGGCTACACCTTC
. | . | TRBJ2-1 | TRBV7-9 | CASSFGGELEQFF | TGTGCCAGCAGCTTCGGGGGAGAGCTTGAGCAGTTCTTC
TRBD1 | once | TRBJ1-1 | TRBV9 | CASSIGTGGNTEAFF | TGTGCCAGCAGCATAGGGACAGGAGGGAACACTGAAGCTTTCTTT
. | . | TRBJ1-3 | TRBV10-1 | CASSPAHRVSGNTIYF | TGCGCCAGCAGCCCAGCCCACAGGGTCTCTGGAAACACCATATATTTT
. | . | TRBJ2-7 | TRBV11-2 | CAIDQGNEQYF | TGTGCCATAGACCAGGGGAACGAGCAGTACTTC
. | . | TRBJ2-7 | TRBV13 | CASSRFYDSLNF | TGTGCCAGCAGCCGTTTTTACGATTCTCTAAACTTC
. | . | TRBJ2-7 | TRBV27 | CASCRFGGEQYF | TGTGCCAGCTGCCGTTTCGGAGGAGAGCAGTACTTC
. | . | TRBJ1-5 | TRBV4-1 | CASSLGQGYQPQHF | TGCGCCAGCAGCCTCGGCCAGGGTTATCAGCCCCAGCATTTT
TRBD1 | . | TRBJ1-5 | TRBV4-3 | CASSQEFKQGAQPQHF | TGCGCCAGCAGCCAAGAGTTTAAACAGGGGGCTCAGCCCCAGCATTTT
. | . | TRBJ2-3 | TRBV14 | CASRDFSTDTQYF | TGTGCCAGCAGGGACTTTAGCACAGATACGCAGTATTTT
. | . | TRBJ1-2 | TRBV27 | CASSPGGFNEGYTF | TGTGCCAGCAGTCCAGGAGGTTTTAACGAGGGCTACACCTTC
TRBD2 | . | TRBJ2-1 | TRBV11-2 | CASSLDKRGGNEQFF | TGTGCCAGCAGCTTAGATAAGCGGGGGGGTAATGAGCAGTTCTTC
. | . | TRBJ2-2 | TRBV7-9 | CASAWGANTGELFF | TGTGCCAGCGCCTGGGGAGCGAACACCGGGGAGCTGTTTTTT
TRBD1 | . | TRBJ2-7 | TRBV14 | CASSPRDRPYEQYF | TGTGCCAGCAGCCCTCGGGACAGACCCTACGAGCAGTACTTC
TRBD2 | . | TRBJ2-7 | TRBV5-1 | CASSLASGRDEQYF | TGCGCCAGCAGCTTGGCTAGCGGGAGGGACGAGCAGTACTTC
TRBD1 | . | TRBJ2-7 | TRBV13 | CASSLLGGANEQYF | TGTGCCAGCAGCTTATTAGGGGGCGCGAACGAGCAGTACTTC
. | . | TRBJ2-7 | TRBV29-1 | CSVATDTSYEQYF | TGCAGCGTTGCCACGGACACCTCCTACGAGCAGTACTTC
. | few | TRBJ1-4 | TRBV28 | CASSYGVVANEKLFF | TGTGCCAGCAGTTACGGGGTTGTGGCTAATGAAAAACTGTTTTTT
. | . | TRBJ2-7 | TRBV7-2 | CASSHESSYEQYF | TGTGCCAGCAGCCACGAGAGCTCCTACGAGCAGTACTTC
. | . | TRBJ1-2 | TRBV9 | CASSVEAARGSNYGYTF | TGTGCCAGCAGCGTAGAGGCCGCAAGGGGCTCTAACTATGGCTACACCTTC
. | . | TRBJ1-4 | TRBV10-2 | CASSEGAGKLFF | TGCGCCAGCAGTGAGGGGGCCGGAAAACTGTTTTTT
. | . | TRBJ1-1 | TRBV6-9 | CASTVGDANTEAFF | TGTGCCAGCACAGTGGGAGATGCGAACACTGAAGCTTTCTTT
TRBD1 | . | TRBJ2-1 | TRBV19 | CASSEDRGLLNEQFF | TGTGCCAGTAGTGAGGACAGGGGATTATTAAATGAGCAGTTCTTC
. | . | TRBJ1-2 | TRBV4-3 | CASSQDKGFGTTAYGYTF | TGCGCCAGCAGCCAAGATAAAGGTTTTGGGACTACCGCCTATGGCTACACCTTC
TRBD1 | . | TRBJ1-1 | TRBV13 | CASSPGQGGTEAFF | TGTGCCAGCAGCCCGGGACAGGGAGGTACTGAAGCTTTCTTT
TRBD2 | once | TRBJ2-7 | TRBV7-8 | CASTLLSGNEQYF | TGTGCCAGCACCCTGCTTAGCGGGAACGAGCAGTACTTC
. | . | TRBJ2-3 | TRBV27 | CASSWATGSDTQYF | TGTGCCAGCAGTTGGGCTACTGGGTCAGATACGCAGTATTTT
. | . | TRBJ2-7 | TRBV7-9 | CASSLVGDYEQYF | TGTGCCAGCAGCTTAGTGGGCGACTACGAGCAGTACTTC
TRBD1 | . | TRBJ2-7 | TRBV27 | CASSGTGGYEQYF | TGTGCCAGCTCGGGGACAGGGGGCTACGAGCAGTACTTC
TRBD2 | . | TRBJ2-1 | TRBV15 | CATSRFRREGRDNEQFF | TGTGCCACCAGCAGGTTTCGACGGGAGGGAAGGGACAATGAGCAGTTCTTC
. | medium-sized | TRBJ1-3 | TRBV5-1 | CASSLGAEVGNTIYF | TGCGCCAGCAGCTTGGGAGCGGAGGTTGGAAACACCATATATTTT